These T cell receptor beta chains were read from a single sample in a study of post-analysis software for immune sequencing data. TCRdb re-derived calls from the PCR reads in MiXCR, one entry per CDR3 protein. Among fewer than 700,000 distinct CDR3 sequences listed, roughly 45% were seen once. The specimen was blood. These receptors were obtained from a girl between 10 and 17 years old with multiple sclerosis. Both conserved end residues are part of each CDR3. The order of the fields is V gene, clone size, J gene, D gene, CDR3 protein, CDR3 DNA. D genes are given only for firm matches. The size of a clone is reported for some rows only, either as once, few or many, or as a class for expanded clones.

V gene: TRBV29-1
clone size: few
J gene: TRBJ2-5
D gene: NA
CDR3 protein: CSVAPWSQETQYF
CDR3 DNA: TGCAGCGTTGCCCCGTGGAGCCAAGAGACCCAGTACTTC

V gene: TRBV7-3
clone size: NA
J gene: TRBJ2-1
D gene: TRBD1
CDR3 protein: CASSSGTGKGDEQFF
CDR3 DNA: TGTGCCAGCAGCTCCGGGACAGGGAAGGGCGATGAGCAGTTCTTC

V gene: TRBV20-1
clone size: NA
J gene: TRBJ2-5
D gene: NA
CDR3 protein: CSARGSGAAPETQYF
CDR3 DNA: TGCAGTGCTAGGGGTAGCGGAGCCGCTCCAGAGACCCAGTACTTC

V gene: TRBV4-2
clone size: few
J gene: TRBJ2-1
D gene: NA
CDR3 protein: CASSQDRGAHNEQFF
CDR3 DNA: TGTGCCAGCAGCCAAGATCGGGGGGCCCACAATGAGCAGTTCTTC

V gene: TRBV10-3
clone size: NA
J gene: TRBJ1-2
D gene: NA
CDR3 protein: CAISDLAQDYGYTF
CDR3 DNA: TGTGCCATCAGTGATCTCGCGCAAGACTATGGCTACACCTTC

V gene: TRBV12-3/TRBV12-4
clone size: NA
J gene: TRBJ2-1
D gene: TRBD1
CDR3 protein: CASSLSSTGTVNNEQFF
CDR3 DNA: TGTGCCAGCAGTTTGTCTTCTACCGGGACAGTAAACAATGAGCAGTTCTTC

V gene: TRBV10-3
clone size: few
J gene: TRBJ2-1
D gene: NA
CDR3 protein: CAISDIQGYNEQFF
CDR3 DNA: TGTGCCATCAGTGATATACAGGGTTACAATGAGCAGTTCTTC

V gene: TRBV4-1
clone size: few
J gene: TRBJ2-7
D gene: TRBD1
CDR3 protein: CASSQAPGGEQYF
CDR3 DNA: TGCGCCAGCAGCCAAGCCCCAGGGGGCGAGCAGTACTTC

V gene: TRBV29-1
clone size: NA
J gene: TRBJ2-4
D gene: TRBD2
CDR3 protein: CSVVWRPGLASTLAKNIRYF
CDR3 DNA: TGCAGCGTTGTGTGGCGACCGGGACTAGCGTCTACCCTAGCCAAAAACATTCGGTACTTC

V gene: TRBV4-1
clone size: NA
J gene: TRBJ2-1
D gene: TRBD2
CDR3 protein: CASSQDMSSGGNNEQFF
CDR3 DNA: TGCGCCAGCAGCCAAGATATGTCTAGCGGGGGAAACAATGAGCAGTTCTTC

V gene: TRBV10-3
clone size: NA
J gene: TRBJ2-7
D gene: TRBD2
CDR3 protein: CAISEGTSGGEQYF
CDR3 DNA: TGTGCCATCAGTGAGGGGACTAGCGGGGGCGAGCAGTACTTC

V gene: TRBV28
clone size: few
J gene: TRBJ2-4
D gene: NA
CDR3 protein: CASAPPGVNIQYF
CDR3 DNA: TGTGCCAGCGCTCCACCGGGGGTAAACATTCAGTACTTC

V gene: TRBV12-3/TRBV12-4
clone size: NA
J gene: TRBJ2-3
D gene: NA
CDR3 protein: CASTEDIRIDTQYF
CDR3 DNA: TGTGCCAGCACGGAAGACATCCGAATAGATACGCAGTATTTT

V gene: TRBV5-4
clone size: NA
J gene: TRBJ2-1
D gene: NA
CDR3 protein: CASSPGGTDNEQFF
CDR3 DNA: TGTGCCAGCAGCCCCGGAGGGACGGACAATGAGCAGTTCTTC

V gene: TRBV10-3
clone size: NA
J gene: TRBJ2-7
D gene: TRBD1
CDR3 protein: CAITDPGTGGYEQYF
CDR3 DNA: TGTGCCATCACTGACCCCGGGACAGGAGGCTACGAGCAGTACTTC

V gene: TRBV20-1
clone size: NA
J gene: TRBJ2-7
D gene: TRBD2
CDR3 protein: CSAMRATSGMHSYEQYF
CDR3 DNA: TGCAGTGCTATGAGAGCGACTAGCGGGATGCACTCCTACGAGCAGTACTTC

V gene: TRBV9
clone size: few
J gene: TRBJ1-2
D gene: NA
CDR3 protein: CASKQGSRPLAGYTF
CDR3 DNA: TGTGCCAGCAAACAGGGAAGTCGGCCCCTGGCGGGCTACACCTTC

V gene: TRBV12-5
clone size: NA
J gene: TRBJ2-7
D gene: NA
CDR3 protein: CASGPSGTGGEQYF
CDR3 DNA: TGTGCTAGTGGCCCCTCCGGGACTGGAGGGGAGCAGTACTTC

V gene: TRBV27
clone size: NA
J gene: TRBJ1-4
D gene: NA
CDR3 protein: CASRPGPWNEKLFF
CDR3 DNA: TGTGCCAGCAGGCCGGGACCGTGGAATGAAAAACTGTTTTTT

V gene: TRBV20-1
clone size: NA
J gene: TRBJ2-2
D gene: TRBD2
CDR3 protein: CSAREYLPYGRLNTGELFF
CDR3 DNA: TGCAGTGCTAGGGAGTACCTCCCCTACGGGAGGTTGAACACCGGGGAGCTGTTTTTT

V gene: TRBV14
clone size: NA
J gene: TRBJ2-7
D gene: NA
CDR3 protein: CASSQDQARTYEQCF
CDR3 DNA: TGTGCCAGCAGCCAAGATCAAGCCCGAACCTACGAGCAGTGCTTC

V gene: TRBV5-1
clone size: NA
J gene: TRBJ1-4
D gene: NA
CDR3 protein: CASSLQHTGEKLFF
CDR3 DNA: TGCGCCAGCAGCTTGCAGCATACGGGGGAAAAACTGTTTTTT

V gene: TRBV5-1
clone size: NA
J gene: TRBJ2-7
D gene: TRBD2
CDR3 protein: CASSLGAGGPDEQYF
CDR3 DNA: TGCGCCAGCAGCTTGGGAGCGGGGGGGCCCGACGAGCAGTACTTC

V gene: TRBV7-2
clone size: few
J gene: TRBJ2-1
D gene: TRBD1
CDR3 protein: CASSLGTGGFNEQFF
CDR3 DNA: TGTGCCAGCAGCTTAGGGACAGGGGGCTTCAATGAGCAGTTCTTC

V gene: TRBV12-3/TRBV12-4
clone size: once
J gene: TRBJ2-7
D gene: TRBD2
CDR3 protein: CASSLGTGGPDEQYF
CDR3 DNA: TGTGCCAGCAGTTTAGGGACGGGAGGGCCAGACGAGCAGTACTTC

V gene: TRBV5-6
clone size: few
J gene: TRBJ1-1
D gene: NA
CDR3 protein: CASSGQTTISAEAFF
CDR3 DNA: TGTGCCAGCAGCGGACAAACGACAATCAGCGCTGAAGCTTTCTTT

V gene: TRBV5-1
clone size: NA
J gene: TRBJ2-3
D gene: TRBD2
CDR3 protein: CASSDGGRGTDTQYF
CDR3 DNA: TGCGCCAGCAGCGACGGGGGGAGAGGCACAGATACGCAGTATTTT

V gene: TRBV3-1
clone size: NA
J gene: TRBJ2-7
D gene: NA
CDR3 protein: CASGAGEQYF
CDR3 DNA: TGTGCCAGCGGCGCTGGGGAGCAGTACTTC

V gene: TRBV20-1
clone size: NA
J gene: TRBJ2-1
D gene: TRBD1
CDR3 protein: CSARDRDRVERYWNEQFF
CDR3 DNA: TGCAGTGCTAGAGATCGGGACAGGGTTGAGCGGTATTGGAATGAGCAGTTCTTC

V gene: TRBV10-3
clone size: NA
J gene: TRBJ2-5
D gene: NA
CDR3 protein: CAISESTPGKETQYF
CDR3 DNA: TGTGCCATCAGTGAGTCGACTCCTGGAAAAGAGACCCAGTACTTC

V gene: TRBV7-2
clone size: NA
J gene: TRBJ1-2
D gene: TRBD1
CDR3 protein: CASSLAWDRDGYTF
CDR3 DNA: TGTGCCAGCAGCTTAGCTTGGGACAGGGATGGCTACACCTTC

V gene: TRBV7-3
clone size: NA
J gene: TRBJ2-7
D gene: TRBD1
CDR3 protein: CASSLTGSTGTAFYEQYF
CDR3 DNA: TGTGCCAGCAGCTTAACAGGATCAACCGGGACAGCCTTTTACGAGCAGTACTTC

V gene: TRBV7-9
clone size: NA
J gene: TRBJ2-5
D gene: TRBD1
CDR3 protein: CASSLLGQGVEQYF
CDR3 DNA: TGTGCCAGCAGCTTACTGGGACAGGGGGTAGAGCAGTACTTC

V gene: TRBV7-9
clone size: NA
J gene: TRBJ2-3
D gene: TRBD2
CDR3 protein: CASSLPTSGRVDTQYF
CDR3 DNA: TGTGCCAGCAGCCTCCCGACTAGCGGGAGAGTGGATACGCAGTATTTT

V gene: TRBV7-2
clone size: NA
J gene: TRBJ2-5
D gene: NA
CDR3 protein: CASSYRFQEAQYF
CDR3 DNA: TGTGCCAGCAGCTACCGGTTCCAAGAGGCCCAGTACTTC

V gene: TRBV6-1
clone size: NA
J gene: TRBJ2-3
D gene: NA
CDR3 protein: CASSPAGRGQSTDTQYF
CDR3 DNA: TGTGCCAGCAGCCCAGCGGGGAGGGGGCAATCCACAGATACGCAGTATTTT

V gene: TRBV12-3/TRBV12-4
clone size: NA
J gene: TRBJ2-2
D gene: TRBD1
CDR3 protein: CASSLAGQGTGELFF
CDR3 DNA: TGTGCCAGCAGTTTAGCGGGACAGGGGACCGGGGAGCTGTTTTTT